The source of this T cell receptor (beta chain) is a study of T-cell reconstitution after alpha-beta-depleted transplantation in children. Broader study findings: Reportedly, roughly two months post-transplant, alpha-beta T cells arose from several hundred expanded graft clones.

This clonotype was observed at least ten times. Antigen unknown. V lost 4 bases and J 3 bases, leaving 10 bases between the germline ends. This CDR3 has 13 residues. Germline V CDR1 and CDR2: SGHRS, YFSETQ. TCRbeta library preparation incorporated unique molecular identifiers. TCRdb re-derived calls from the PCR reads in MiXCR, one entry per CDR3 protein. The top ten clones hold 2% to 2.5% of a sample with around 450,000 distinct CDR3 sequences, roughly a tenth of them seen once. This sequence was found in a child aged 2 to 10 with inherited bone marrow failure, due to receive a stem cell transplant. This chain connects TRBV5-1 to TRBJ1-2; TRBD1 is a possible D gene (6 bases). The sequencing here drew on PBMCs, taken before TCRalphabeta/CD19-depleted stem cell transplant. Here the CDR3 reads CASSLEGDYGYTF. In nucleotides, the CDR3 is TGCGCCAGCAGCCTGGAGGGGGACTATGGCTACACCTTC.